This entry describes one T cell receptor (beta chain). This entry belongs to a study of blood T cell repertoires in COVID-19. About the research overall: Sites in the United States, Italy and Spain provided acute and convalescent COVID-19 samples.

CDR1 is SGHAT and CDR2 is FQNNGV in the germline V gene. The V and J ends lost 7 bases and 8 bases, in that order; junction bases with no gene match: 10. The CDR3 runs to 14 residues. Authors' data handling: Estimation of nucleated cell counts relied on the amplification of reference gene primers. Method: immunoSEQ multiplex PCR; TCRdb's copy keeps in-frame clones and lacks some. The DNA gave D and trimming, while V, J and clone size come from that table. The data contain around 25,000 clones, around 89% of them singletons. This receptor was identified in a woman in her fifties or sixties with active COVID-19. The rearrangement joins TRBV11-2 to TRBJ2-3; 9 nucleotides agree with TRBD2. Sequencing was performed on peripheral blood. This chain's CDR3 is CASTMTSGGGTQYF. The CDR3 nucleotides read TGTGCCAGCACTATGACTAGCGGCGGGGGTACGCAGTATTTT. The full variable domain, in which reference TRBV11-2 and TRBJ2-3 provide the parts outside the CDR3, is EAGVAQSPRYKIIEKRQSVAFWCNPISGHATLYWYQQILGQGPKLLIQFQNNGVVDDSQLPKDRFSAERLKGVDSTLKIQPAKLEDSAVYLCASTMTSGGGTQYFGPGTRLTVL.